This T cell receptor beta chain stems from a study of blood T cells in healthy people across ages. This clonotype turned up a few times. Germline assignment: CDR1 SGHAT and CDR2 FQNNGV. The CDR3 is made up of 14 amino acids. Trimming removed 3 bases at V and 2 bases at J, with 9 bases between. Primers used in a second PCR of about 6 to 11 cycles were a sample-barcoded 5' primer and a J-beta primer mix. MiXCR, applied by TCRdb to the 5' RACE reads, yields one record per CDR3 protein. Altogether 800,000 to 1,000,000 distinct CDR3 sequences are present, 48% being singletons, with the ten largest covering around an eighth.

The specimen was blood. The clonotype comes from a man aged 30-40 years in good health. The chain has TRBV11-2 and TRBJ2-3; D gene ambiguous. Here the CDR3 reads CASSFHSDTDTQYF. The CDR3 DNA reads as TGTGCCAGCAGCTTCCACAGCGACACAGATACGCAGTATTTT.